This T cell receptor (beta chain) was recorded in a study of cytomegalovirus exposure and HLA in healthy donors. Study-level information: In an earlier analysis, approximately 120 million unique TCR beta sequences were found from some 180 million T cells. Study-wide points: The authors later linked a missense DCLRE1C variant to TCR beta V- and J-gene trimming. High specificity and sensitivity for cytomegalovirus status were reported for the classifier. In an earlier analysis, in some 540 donors, most V segments appeared productive either ~87% or ~30% of the time.

CDR1 MGHDK and CDR2 SYGVNS come from the germline V gene. This CDR3 has 13 amino acids. V dropped 4 bases and J dropped 3 bases, with 8 bases sitting between them. With 60 Vbeta and 13 Jbeta primers, the PCR was carried out. Clones were sequenced by immunoSEQ multiplex PCR, and TCRdb holds only the in-frame ones, with some missing. The sample lists approximately 97,000 clones; around 81% were seen once. As for this clone: Its specificity is not known.

The sequencing sample was made of PBMCs. The receptor's source is a woman between 65 and 79 years old in good health and CMV-seropositive. The chain is built from TRBV25-1 and TRBJ2-3; maybe TRBD1 (6 bases). The CDR3 DNA reads TGTGCCAGCAGTGTGACAGGAACAGATACGCAGTATTTT. This codes for CASSVTGTDTQYF.